This T cell receptor beta chain was recorded in a study of metastatic and nonmetastatic thyroid tumors. With MiXCR, TCRdb called clones anew from the PCR reads. Altogether 90,000 or so clones are present, about 9.1% being singletons, with the ten largest covering around 9.2%. V lost 5 bases, J lost 8 bases, and 7 bases lay in between. The CDR3 has 11 residues. The V gene's germline CDR1 is LGHDT and CDR2 YNNKEL (reference sequence). At least ten counts were recorded for this clone. Thyroid surgery was performed in patients who had received no treatment beforehand. The gene calls are TRBV3-1 and TRBJ2-1; D is unresolved. Sample: blood. The clonotype was recovered from a female donor with papillary thyroid cancer or a benign thyroid nodule (not recorded which). Some clones in this sample may be carry-over from other donors' samples. The CDR3 region has the DNA TGTGCCAGCAGCGAAGCCCATGAGCAGTTCTTC. Protein: CASSEAHEQFF.